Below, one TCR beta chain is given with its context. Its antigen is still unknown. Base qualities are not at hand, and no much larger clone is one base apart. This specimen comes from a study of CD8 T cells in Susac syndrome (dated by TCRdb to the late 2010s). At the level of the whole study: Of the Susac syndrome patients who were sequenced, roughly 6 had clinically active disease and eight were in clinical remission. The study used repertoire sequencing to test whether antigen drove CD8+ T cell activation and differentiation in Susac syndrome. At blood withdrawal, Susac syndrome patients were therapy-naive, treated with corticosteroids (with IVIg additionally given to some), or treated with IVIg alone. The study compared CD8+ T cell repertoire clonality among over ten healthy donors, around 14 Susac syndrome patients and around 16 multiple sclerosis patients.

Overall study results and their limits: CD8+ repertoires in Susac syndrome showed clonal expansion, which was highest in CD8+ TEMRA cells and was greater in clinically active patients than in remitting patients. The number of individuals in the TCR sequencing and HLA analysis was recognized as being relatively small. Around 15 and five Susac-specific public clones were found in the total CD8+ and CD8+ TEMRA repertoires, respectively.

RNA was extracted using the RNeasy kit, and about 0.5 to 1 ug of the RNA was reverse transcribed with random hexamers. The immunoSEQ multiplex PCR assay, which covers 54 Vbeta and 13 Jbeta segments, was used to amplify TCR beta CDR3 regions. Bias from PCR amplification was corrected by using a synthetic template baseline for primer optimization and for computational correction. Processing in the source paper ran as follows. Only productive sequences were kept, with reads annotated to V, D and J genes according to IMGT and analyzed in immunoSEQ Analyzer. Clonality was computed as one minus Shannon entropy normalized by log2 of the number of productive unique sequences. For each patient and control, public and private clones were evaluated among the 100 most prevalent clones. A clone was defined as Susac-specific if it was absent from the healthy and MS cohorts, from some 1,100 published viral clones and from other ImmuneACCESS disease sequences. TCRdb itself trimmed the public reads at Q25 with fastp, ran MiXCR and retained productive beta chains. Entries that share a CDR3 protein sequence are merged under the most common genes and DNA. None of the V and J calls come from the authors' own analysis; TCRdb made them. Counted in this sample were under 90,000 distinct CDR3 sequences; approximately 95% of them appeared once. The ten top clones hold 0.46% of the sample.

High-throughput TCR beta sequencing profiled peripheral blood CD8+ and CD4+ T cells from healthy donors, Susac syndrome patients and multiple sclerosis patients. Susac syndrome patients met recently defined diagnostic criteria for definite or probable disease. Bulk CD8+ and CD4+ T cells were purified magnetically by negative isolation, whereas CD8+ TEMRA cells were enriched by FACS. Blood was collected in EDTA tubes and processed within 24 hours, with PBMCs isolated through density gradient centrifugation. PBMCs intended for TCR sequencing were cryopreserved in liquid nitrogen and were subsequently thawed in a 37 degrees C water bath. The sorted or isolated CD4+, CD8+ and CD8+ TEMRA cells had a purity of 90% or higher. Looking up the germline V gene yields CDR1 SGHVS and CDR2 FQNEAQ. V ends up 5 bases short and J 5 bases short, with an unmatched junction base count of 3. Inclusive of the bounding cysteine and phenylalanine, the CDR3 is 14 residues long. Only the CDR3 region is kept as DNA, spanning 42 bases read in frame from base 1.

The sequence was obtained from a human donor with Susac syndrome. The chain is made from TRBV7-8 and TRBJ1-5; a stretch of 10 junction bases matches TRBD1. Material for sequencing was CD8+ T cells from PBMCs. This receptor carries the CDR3 CASSRGTGDQPQHF. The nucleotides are TGTGCCAGCAGCCGCGGGACAGGGGATCAGCCCCAGCATTTT.